Following are 30 T cell receptor beta chains from one sample sequenced in a study of Ad26.COV2.S vaccination and SARS-CoV-2 variants. TCRdb's table, derived via immunoSEQ multiplex PCR, lists solely in-frame clones and lacks some. The sample consists of hundreds of thousands of clones, 80% to 95% of them appearing once. The treatment is: roughly 19 received Ad26.COV2.S at low or high dose, single or two shots; roughly five received placebo; per-sample allocation not given. After the first vaccine or placebo injection, samples were drawn on day 63. This material consisted of peripheral blood, taken in a trial of Ad26.COV2.S vaccine versus placebo. These receptors were collected from a person between 18 and 65 years old who received the Ad26.COV2.S COVID-19 vaccine or a placebo.

This chain joins TRBV10-1 and TRBJ2-1; 13 bases fit TRBD2. Per germline, CDR1 WNHNN and CDR2 SYGVQD (reference sequence). The CDR3 has 16 amino acids. V gave up 7 bases and J gave up 7 bases; unmatched junction bases: 10. The CDR3 loop is CASILAGTSGNNEQFF. CDR3 sequence (DNA): TGCGCCAGCATACTCGCAGGGACTAGCGGGAATAATGAGCAGTTCTTC.

V is TRBV6-5 and J is TRBJ2-2; 11 nucleotides match TRBD2. Germline V gene sequence: CDR1 MNHEY, CDR2 SVGAGI. The CDR3 loop spans 15 amino acids. Losses at the gene ends were 4 bases for V and 7 bases for J; bases not matched to a gene: 5. CDR3 nucleotide sequence: TGTGCCAGCAGTTCGTTAGCGGGAGGGAGCGGGGAGCTGTTTTTT. Its protein product is CASSSLAGGSGELFF.

This chain uses TRBV28 with TRBJ2-2, with 9 positions matching TRBD2. Germline CDR1 and CDR2: MDHEN and SYDVKM. With V trimmed by 7 bases and J by 1 base, 4 bases remained unmatched. This CDR3 region has 15 residues. DNA for the CDR3: TGTGCCAGCAATAAAGCGGGAGGGAACACCGGGGAGCTGTTTTTT. Its translation: CASNKAGGNTGELFF.

This clone is a singleton in its sample. The CDR3: CASTPLTGTDYGYTF. CDR3 in DNA: TGTGCCAGCACCCCTTTGACAGGGACAGACTATGGCTACACCTTC. The genes are TRBV9 and TRBJ1-2, with 7 bases aligning to TRBD1. The V gene's germline CDR1 is SGDLS and CDR2 YYNGEE. The CDR3 has 15 amino acids. The V gene end was trimmed by 6 bases and the J gene end by 3 bases; junction bases not matched to a gene: 11.

On this clone: Other DNA sequences from this sample encode an identical CDR3 as well. V and J are TRBV30 and TRBJ1-5; no clear D gene. The germline gives CDR1 GTSNPN, CDR2 SVGIG (reference sequence). Trimming removed 0 bases from V and 4 bases from J, with 10 bases in between. This CDR3 is 14 amino acids long. As DNA, the CDR3 is TGTGCCTGGAGTGTACTGGCCCGGAATCAGCCCCAGCATTTT. This encodes CAWSVLARNQPQHF. Full variable domain (rest looked up from reference TRBV30 and TRBJ1-5): SQTIHQWPATLVQPVGSPLSLECTVEGTSNPNLYWYRQAAGRGLQLLFYSVGIGQISSEVPQNLSASRPQDRQFILSSKKLLLSDSGFYLCAWSVLARNQPQHFGDGTRLSIL.

This chain joins TRBV12-3 or TRBV12-4 and TRBJ2-5; no reliable D call. The CDR3 extends over 13 amino acids. Trimming cost V 4 bases and J 0 bases, with 6 bases left between them. The DNA for the CDR3 is TGTGCCAGCAGTTCGACTGACCAAGAGACCCAGTACTTC. As protein: CASSSTDQETQYF.

The chain couples TRBV20-1 to TRBJ1-2; D gene unclear. This CDR3 contains 11 residues. The V and J ends lost 2 bases and 7 bases respectively, with 8 bases between them. Germline V gene lookup returns CDR1 DFQATT and CDR2 SNEGSKA (reference sequence). CDR3 residues: CSARREPGYTF. The CDR3 region has the DNA TGCAGTGCTAGACGGGAACCTGGCTACACCTTC.

The CDR3, as DNA: TGTGCCAGCAGTGGGACTAGCGGGAGGGAGACCCAGTACTTC. Translation gives CASSGTSGRETQYF. The gene calls are TRBV27 and TRBJ2-5; 15 nucleotides agree with TRBD2. This CDR3 is 14 amino acids long. The V and J ends lost 5 bases and 5 bases, in that order; junction bases with no gene match: 0. CDR1 is MNHEY, CDR2 SMNVEV, per germline (reference sequence).

The chain is built from TRBV19 and TRBJ2-2; 11 bases match TRBD2. The CDR3 is 16 amino acids. The ends lost 6 bases at V and 1 base at J; junction bases unmatched: 4. In germline, CDR1 is LNHDA, CDR2 SQIVND (reference sequence). The CDR3 region is CASRPGLAENTGELFF. CDR3 DNA: TGTGCCAGTAGACCGGGACTAGCGGAGAACACCGGGGAGCTGTTTTTT.

The chain employs TRBV11-2 and TRBJ2-3, with no clear D. The CDR3 is 12 amino acids. Trimming left V 5 bases short and J 2 bases short, with 5 bases between. From germline, CDR1 is SGHAT and CDR2 FQNNGV. CDR3: CASSRYTDTQYF. The CDR3 bases are TGTGCCAGCAGCCGGTACACAGATACGCAGTATTTT.

The V call is TRBV9, the J call TRBJ1-3; no reliable D call. CDR3 length: 15 amino acids. Trimming removed 4 bases at V and 0 bases at J, with 11 bases between. Germline V gene lookup returns CDR1 SGDLS and CDR2 YYNGEE. CDR3 loop: CASSSHGSSGNTIYF. DNA of the CDR3: TGTGCCAGCAGCTCTCACGGGAGCTCTGGAAACACCATATATTTT.

The V call is TRBV5-6, the J call TRBJ2-3; TRBD2 matches 7 bases. Looked up from germline, CDR1 is SGHDT and CDR2 is YYEEEE. V dropped 5 bases and J dropped 2; count of bases not matched to a gene: 17. The CDR3 is 18 amino acids. The chain's CDR3 is CASRHGFRGRGFTDTQYF. The CDR3 DNA is TGTGCCAGCAGGCATGGGTTTCGCGGGAGAGGTTTCACAGATACGCAGTATTTT.

The chain carries TRBV5-1 and TRBJ2-1; D unresolved. V lost 0 bases to trimming and J lost 0 bases, with 10 bases between them. The CDR3 spans 16 residues. CDR1 and CDR2 from the germline V gene are SGHRS and YFSETQ. The CDR3 is CASSLGRSGSYNEQFF. For the CDR3, the DNA is TGCGCCAGCAGCTTGGGTCGTTCGGGCTCCTACAATGAGCAGTTCTTC.

The rearrangement joins TRBV7-3 to TRBJ2-1; D is perhaps TRBD1 or TRBD2 (5 bases each). The CDR3 contains 14 residues. The germline gives CDR1 SGHTA, CDR2 FQGTGA. V lost 5 bases and J 7 bases, leaving 15 bases between the germline ends. In nucleotides, the CDR3 is TGTGCCAGCAGCCCGTTGGCCGGGGCAAATGAGCAGTTCTTC. This sequence encodes CASSPLAGANEQFF.

The chain uses TRBV18 and TRBJ2-7; 7 nucleotides agree with TRBD1. V was pared by 6 bases and J by 1 base, with 6 bases of the junction left unmatched. Germline values: CDR1 KGHSH, CDR2 LQKENI. The CDR3 has 14 amino acids. The CDR3 here is CASSIRDRSYEQYF. CDR3 bases: TGTGCCAGCTCGATCCGGGACAGATCCTACGAGCAGTACTTC.

This chain uses TRBV7-2 with TRBJ1-6, with D possibly being TRBD1 (5 bases). V was pared by 6 bases and J by 8 bases, with 20 bases between. Germline CDR1 SGHTA, CDR2 FQGNSA. The CDR3 loop spans 16 amino acids. The CDR3 DNA reads as TGTGCCAGCAGGAATAGGGACGCAAAAACTGATTCACCCCTCCACTTT. Its protein product is CASRNRDAKTDSPLHF.

CDR3 loop: CASSYAREQYF. The CDR3 coding sequence is TGTGCCAGCAGTTATGCGCGCGAGCAGTACTTC. V and J are TRBV6-6 and TRBJ2-7; D is undetermined. Trimming removed 3 bases at V and 6 bases at J, with 6 bases between. CDR1 is MNHNY, CDR2 SVGAGI, per germline (reference sequence). This CDR3 comprises 11 residues.

The CDR3 DNA is TGTGCCAGCAGCTCCTTCTCCTACGAGCAGTACTTC. Protein product: CASSSFSYEQYF. This chain joins TRBV7-8 and TRBJ2-7; D uncertain. The germline gives CDR1 SGHVS, CDR2 FQNEAQ. The CDR3 runs 12 residues. V lost 4 bases and J lost 0, with 4 bases in between.

The genes are TRBV13 and TRBJ2-1, with 15 positions matching TRBD2. Germline V gene sequence: CDR1 PRHDT, CDR2 FYEKMQ (reference sequence). The CDR3 runs to 18 residues. V gave up 5 bases and J gave up 1 base; unmatched junction bases: 6. The DNA for the CDR3 is TGTGCCAGCAGCGAAGGACTAGCGGGAGGGCCTTCCTACAATGAGCAGTTCTTC. As protein: CASSEGLAGGPSYNEQFF.

The chain is built from TRBV6-2 or TRBV6-3 and TRBJ2-2; 9 bases line up with TRBD2. The junction had 14 bases not matched to a gene; V was cut back by 6 bases and J by 6 bases. CDR3 length equals 17 residues. The germline gives CDR1 MNHEY, CDR2 SVGEGT. The DNA of the CDR3 is TGTGCCAGCAGCCGACCCCCTAGCGGGATTTGGGCCGGGGAGCTGTTTTTT. Translation: CASSRPPSGIWAGELFF.

V is TRBV25-1 and J is TRBJ2-7; 10 bases align to TRBD2. CDR1 is MGHDK and CDR2 is SYGVNS in the germline V gene. The CDR3 length is 15 residues. V was clipped by 3 bases and J by 1 base; unmatched bases: 3. The CDR3 region has the DNA TGTGCCAGCAGTGATCGGACTAGCGGATCCTACGAGCAGTACTTC. This sequence encodes CASSDRTSGSYEQYF.

This chain uses TRBV9 with TRBJ2-1, with D possibly being TRBD1 (5 bases). CDR1 SGDLS and CDR2 YYNGEE come from the germline V gene. Trimming removed 0 bases from V and 1 base from J, with 17 bases in between. This CDR3 is built from 18 residues. The CDR3 loop is CASSVDPRTQGSYNEQFF. Here the CDR3 DNA reads TGTGCCAGCAGCGTAGATCCGCGGACCCAGGGATCCTACAATGAGCAGTTCTTC.

The chain joins TRBV12-2 to TRBJ1-5. TRBV12-2 is a pseudogene locus. The CDR3 loop spans 17 amino acids. Here the CDR3 DNA reads TGTGCAAGTCGCCTACCCGGAGGGGGGTATTGCAATCAGCCCCAGCATTTT. It encodes CASRLPGGGYCNQPQHF.

This clone showed up just once. The chain is built from TRBV18 and TRBJ2-2; no firm D call. The germline gives CDR1 KGHSH, CDR2 LQKENI. With 1 base removed from V and 0 bases from J, the gap between germline ends came to 9 bases. The CDR3 loop spans 16 amino acids. Written as DNA, the CDR3 is TGTGCCAGCTCACCACAAGCCATTCCGAACACCGGGGAGCTGTTTTTT. Translating it yields CASSPQAIPNTGELFF.

This chain connects TRBV4-2 to TRBJ2-1; 12 bases line up with TRBD2. J was trimmed by 9 bases and V by 5 bases; bases with no gene match: 14. The CDR3 length is 17 residues. The germline V gene encodes CDR1 LGHNA and CDR2 YNFKEQ. The CDR3 here is CASSKAGLAGGPGEQFF. The DNA for the CDR3 is TGTGCCAGCAGCAAAGCCGGTCTAGCGGGAGGGCCCGGTGAGCAGTTCTTC.

This clone was found once. The chain joins TRBV7-9 to TRBJ2-7, with no clear D. This CDR3 contains 14 residues. Germline V CDR1 and CDR2: SEHNR, FQNEAQ (reference sequence). Trimming took off 5 bases at V and 3 bases at J, with 14 bases between the two ends. The chain's CDR3 is CASSGTTRGYEQYF. The CDR3 nucleotides are TGTGCCAGCAGCGGAACCACCAGAGGCTACGAGCAGTACTTC.

The V call is TRBV15, the J call TRBJ1-6; 9 bases align to TRBD1. CDR1 LNHNV and CDR2 YYDKDF come from the germline V gene (reference sequence). This CDR3 is built from 15 residues. Trimming at V came to 9 bases and at J to 2 bases, leaving 5 bases not matched to a gene. CDR3 region: CATVDRGTYNSPLHF. The CDR3 DNA sequence: TGTGCCACGGTTGACAGGGGGACCTATAATTCACCCCTCCACTTT. The full variable domain, in which reference TRBV15 and TRBJ1-6 provide the parts outside the CDR3, is DAMVIQNPRYQVTQFGKPVTLSCSQTLNHNVMYWYQQKSSQAPKLLFHYYDKDFNNEADTPDNFQSRRPNTSFCFLDIRSPGLGDTAMYLCATVDRGTYNSPLHFGNGTRLTVT.

This chain uses TRBV7-2 with TRBJ2-1, with unresolved D. The CDR3 runs 13 residues. The ends were cut back, 3 bases at V and 2 bases at J, with 5 bases in the middle. Germline lookup yields CDR1 SGHTA and CDR2 FQGNSA. DNA for the CDR3: TGTGCCAGCAGCTTTCGGCCCTACAATGAGCAGTTCTTC. Its translation is CASSFRPYNEQFF.

J is TRBJ2-7 and V is TRBV28; D remains unclear. V gave up 1 base and J gave up 2 bases, with 9 bases separating them. The CDR3 totals 14 residues. Germline-derived CDR1 and CDR2 are MDHEN and SYDVKM. Written as DNA, the CDR3 is TGTGCCAGCAGTTTATCCGGCTCCACCTACGAGCAGTACTTC. Protein sequence: CASSLSGSTYEQYF.

The chain links TRBV6-2 or TRBV6-3 to TRBJ2-2; D gene uncertain. The germline CDR1 and CDR2 sequences are MNHEY and SVGEGT. The V gene lost 6 bases and the J gene lost 0 bases, with 14 bases spanning the gap. This CDR3 is built from 16 residues. The CDR3 reads CASSPRSPPNTGELFF. The CDR3, as DNA: TGTGCCAGCAGCCCCAGGTCCCCCCCGAACACCGGGGAGCTGTTTTTT.